A single sample gave rise to the 22 T cell receptor beta chains below, sequenced in a study of cytomegalovirus exposure and HLA in healthy donors (TCRdb year 2017). To prepare the library, the immunoSEQ multiplex PCR assay was applied. The multiplex PCR relied on a mix of 60 forward primers for TCR Vbeta segments and 13 reverse primers for TCR Jbeta segments. As stored in TCRdb, this immuneACCESS dataset retains in-frame rearrangements with V and J assigned. A fraction of the clones does not appear; measured against another copy, unresolved V genes explain less than half of the discrepancy, and the remainder lacks a known reason. In all, the sample holds about 170,000 clones, and roughly 70% of those were seen once. About 1.4% of the sample goes to the ten largest clones. Sequencing input: PBMCs. These TCRs come from a girl aged 5-17 years in good health and CMV-seronegative.

The chain has TRBV19 and TRBJ1-1, with D hard to call. V shed 10 bases and J shed 7 bases, with 19 bases lying between them. This CDR3 is built from 13 residues. The germline CDR1 and CDR2 sequences are LNHDA and SQIVND (reference sequence). Here the CDR3 DNA reads TGTGCCACCGAGATGAGGGTTGGGGTTGAAGCTTTCTTT. Protein sequence: CATEMRVGVEAFF.

CDR3 nucleotide sequence: TGTGCCAGCAGTTTGGACAGGGGGCGAAAGTACACTGAAGCTTTCTTT. Its translation is CASSLDRGRKYTEAFF. The chain joins TRBV2 to TRBJ1-1; TRBD1 matches at 11 bases. The V gene's germline CDR1 is SNHLY and CDR2 FYNNEI. The CDR3 totals 16 residues. The V gene end was trimmed by 5 bases and the J gene end by 3 bases; junction bases not matched to a gene: 8.

A few counts support this clone. J is TRBJ2-7 and V is TRBV9; 7 positions agree with TRBD2. The CDR3 runs 16 residues. Germline values: CDR1 SGDLS, CDR2 YYNGEE. The J segment lost 4 bases and the V segment lost 0 bases, leaving 10 bases of the junction unmatched. For the CDR3, the DNA is TGTGCCAGCAGCGTAGCTTCTGAGACTAGCTGGTACGAGCAGTACTTC. Protein sequence: CASSVASETSWYEQYF. Drawing the rest from reference TRBV9 and TRBJ2-7, the complete variable domain is DSGVTQTPKHLITATGQRVTLRCSPRSGDLSVYWYQQSLDQGLQFLIQYYNGEERAKGNILERFSAQQFPDLHSELNLSSLELGDSALYFCASSVASETSWYEQYFGPGTRLTVT.

A single count supports this clone. The chain couples TRBV6-5 to TRBJ1-5; possibly TRBD1 for D (5 bases). Germline CDR1 and CDR2: MNHEY and SVGAGI. With 5 bases removed from V and 0 bases from J, the gap between germline ends came to 11 bases. The CDR3 sequence is 15 residues long. Here the CDR3 DNA reads TGTGCCAGCAGTCCTCAGGGTTTTAGCAATCAGCCCCAGCATTTT. Translating gives CASSPQGFSNQPQHF.

In nucleotides, the CDR3 is TGTGCCAGCTCACCTTGGTTACAGGGGGACAATGAGCAGTTCTTC. Protein product: CASSPWLQGDNEQFF. The chain couples TRBV18 to TRBJ2-1, with 8 positions matching TRBD1. CDR3 length equals 15 residues. Germline CDR1 is KGHSH and CDR2 is LQKENI. Trimming at V came to 3 bases and at J to 5 bases, leaving 6 bases not matched to a gene.

The V call is TRBV2, the J call TRBJ1-2; TRBD1 is a possible D gene (6 bases). Trimming removed 7 bases from V and 3 bases from J, with 12 bases in between. The CDR3 has 13 residues. CDR1 and CDR2 (germline): SNHLY, FYNNEI. CDR3 amino acids: CASKPRQDYGYTF. In DNA form, the CDR3 reads TGTGCCAGCAAGCCCAGACAGGACTATGGCTACACCTTC.

This chain connects TRBV30 to TRBJ2-7, with D possibly being TRBD1 (5 bases). CDR1 GTSNPN and CDR2 SVGIG come from the germline V gene (reference sequence). The V end was cut by 5 bases, the J end by 2 bases, with 22 bases between. This CDR3 region has 16 residues. CDR3 loop: CAWSTSRTLTTYEQYF. CDR3 in DNA: TGTGCCTGGTCTACCTCCCGGACACTTACCACCTACGAGCAGTACTTC.

This rearrangement joins TRBV20-1 to TRBJ1-1; D might be TRBD1 (6 bases). This CDR3 has 11 amino acids. CDR1 and CDR2 from the germline V gene are DFQATT and SNEGSKA (reference sequence). The germline V and J ends were trimmed by 5 bases and 5 bases, with 9 bases remaining between them. The CDR3: CSAAGDTEAFF. The CDR3 DNA is TGCAGTGCTGCAGGGGATACTGAAGCTTTCTTT.

This clone was counted only a few times. The chain's CDR3 is CASSETNPTAADYGYTF. The DNA of the CDR3 is TGTGCCAGCAGTGAGACAAACCCGACAGCTGCTGACTATGGCTACACCTTC. The V and J genes are TRBV27 and TRBJ1-2, with D possibly TRBD1 on 5 matching bases. Trimming removed 5 bases from V and 3 bases from J, with 22 bases in between. The CDR3 totals 17 residues. The germline gives CDR1 MNHEY, CDR2 SMNVEV (reference sequence).

The CDR3 loop reads CASSSGGTDTQYF. DNA for the CDR3: TGTGCCAGTAGTAGCGGGGGCACAGATACGCAGTATTTT. This rearrangement joins TRBV19 to TRBJ2-3, with D maybe TRBD2 (6 bases). CDR1 and CDR2 (germline): LNHDA, SQIVND (reference sequence). The CDR3 consists of 13 residues. The V end lost 4 bases, the J end lost 1 base, and 6 bases lay between the germline ends.

The chain has TRBV27 and TRBJ1-2, with D possibly being TRBD1 (6 bases). The germline gives CDR1 MNHEY, CDR2 SMNVEV (reference sequence). V was trimmed by 5 bases and J by 8 bases, leaving 15 bases between them. This CDR3 contains 13 residues. The CDR3 DNA reads TGTGCCAGCAGTACTACAGGGTCTCGGGGCTACACCTTC. Amino acids: CASSTTGSRGYTF.

The sample holds a few counts of this clone. The chain links TRBV6-1 to TRBJ1-1, with D unclear. Germline-derived CDR1 and CDR2 are MNHNS and SASEGT. Trimming stripped 4 bases from V and 0 bases from J, with 15 bases between. This CDR3 spans 16 amino acids. CDR3 coding DNA: TGTGCCAGCAGTGGGAGGGCGGACTTAATGAACACTGAAGCTTTCTTT. Its translation: CASSGRADLMNTEAFF.

V gene TRBV5-1 combines with J gene TRBJ2-3; TRBD2 might be the D (5 bases). The germline V gene encodes CDR1 SGHRS and CDR2 YFSETQ. The CDR3 is 13 residues long. Trimming stripped 4 bases from V and 3 bases from J, with 9 bases between. CDR3 protein: CASSSRGTDTQYF. The CDR3 coding sequence is TGCGCCAGCAGCAGCAGAGGGACAGATACGCAGTATTTT. Full variable domain (remainder filled in from reference TRBV5-1 and TRBJ2-3): KAGVTQTPRYLIKTRGQQVTLSCSPISGHRSVSWYQQTPGQGLQFLFEYFSETQRNKGNFPGRFSGRQFSNSRSEMNVSTLELGDSALYLCASSSRGTDTQYFGPGTRLTVL.

There are a few counts of this clone. V and J are TRBV5-6 and TRBJ1-1; no clear D gene. The CDR3 is 13 residues long. Trimming removed 5 bases at V and 1 base at J, with 9 bases between. Germline CDR1 is SGHDT and CDR2 is YYEEEE. CDR3 sequence (DNA): TGTGCCAGCAGGGAGCGAGAGAACACTGAAGCTTTCTTT. It specifies CASRERENTEAFF.

This clone turned up a few times. The rearrangement uses TRBV21-1 and TRBJ1-1. TRBV21-1 is flagged as a pseudogene. The CDR3 sequence is 15 residues long. The CDR3 reads CASSSTGGSNTEAFF. The CDR3 nucleotides read TGTGCCAGCAGTTCTACCGGGGGATCGAACACTGAAGCTTTCTTT.

CDR3: CASSVASGEHEQYF. CDR3 in DNA: TGTGCCAGCAGCGTAGCCAGCGGGGAACACGAGCAGTACTTC. The V gene is TRBV9, the J gene TRBJ2-7; 7 nucleotides agree with TRBD2. The length of the CDR3 is 14 residues. The germline gives CDR1 SGDLS, CDR2 YYNGEE. The V and J ends lost 0 bases and 5 bases, in that order; junction bases with no gene match: 5.

V usage is TRBV30 and J usage is TRBJ1-1; D call uncertain. Trimming removed 0 bases from V and 2 bases from J, with 7 bases in between. This CDR3 spans 13 amino acids. CDR1 GTSNPN and CDR2 SVGIG come from the germline V gene (reference sequence). In nucleotides, the CDR3 is TGTGCCTGGAGTGTACCAGGCAACACTGAAGCTTTCTTT. It is translated as CAWSVPGNTEAFF. The whole variable domain, remainder taken from reference TRBV30 and TRBJ1-1, is SQTIHQWPATLVQPVGSPLSLECTVEGTSNPNLYWYRQAAGRGLQLLFYSVGIGQISSEVPQNLSASRPQDRQFILSSKKLLLSDSGFYLCAWSVPGNTEAFFGQGTRLTVV.

The chain joins TRBV5-1 to TRBJ2-7, with a tentative D call TRBD1 (6 bases). Trimming removed 5 bases from V and 6 bases from J, with 18 bases in between. The CDR3 is made up of 14 amino acids. The germline CDR1 and CDR2 sequences are SGHRS and YFSETQ. The CDR3 coding sequence is TGCGCCAGCAGTCCGAACGGACAGTTCGGCGAGCAGTACTTC. This encodes CASSPNGQFGEQYF.

The CDR3 sequence: CASSESGGPQFF. CDR3 in DNA: TGTGCCAGCAGCGAATCAGGGGGGCCTCAGTTCTTC. This sequence joins TRBV9 and TRBJ2-1, with D perhaps TRBD1 (7 bases). V lost 3 bases and J lost 13, with 14 bases in between. Looked up from germline, CDR1 is SGDLS and CDR2 is YYNGEE. This CDR3 is built from 12 residues.

This clone was seen a few times. The chain uses TRBV11-2 and TRBJ2-7; no clear D gene. Germline V CDR1 and CDR2: SGHAT, FQNNGV. Trimming took 0 bases from V and 4 from J, leaving 7 bases between them. The CDR3 loop spans 13 amino acids. This CDR3 is CASSLDPGYEQYF. The CDR3 nucleotides are TGTGCCAGCAGCTTAGATCCGGGTTACGAGCAGTACTTC.

The CDR3 is CAIRGGTVQETQYF. CDR3 sequence (DNA): TGTGCCATCAGGGGAGGGACGGTTCAGGAGACCCAGTACTTC. This chain joins TRBV10-3 and TRBJ2-5; 7 nucleotides line up with TRBD2. The germline gives CDR1 ENHRY, CDR2 SYGVKD. This CDR3 region has 14 residues. The trim removed 6 bases at V and 5 bases at J, leaving 9 bases unmatched.

The chain is built from TRBV5-1 and TRBJ2-2, with D perhaps matching TRBD2 (6 bases). The V and J ends lost 3 bases and 2 bases respectively, with 14 bases between them. There are 16 residues in the CDR3. The germline V gene encodes CDR1 SGHRS and CDR2 YFSETQ. In nucleotides, the CDR3 is TGCGCCAGCAGCTCGGGACTGCACTCAAACACCGGGGAGCTGTTTTTT. This codes for CASSSGLHSNTGELFF.